Each of the 5 T cell receptor beta chains below was sequenced from the same sample in a study of cytomegalovirus exposure and HLA in healthy donors. Researchers ran the PCR with 60 Vbeta and 13 Jbeta primers. The table came from immunoSEQ multiplex PCR; TCRdb's copy has only in-frame clones and leaves some out. Here the sample spans approximately 190,000 clones, 81% being singletons. Sequencing was performed on PBMCs. These receptors were taken from a man in his fifties or sixties in good health and CMV-seronegative.

CDR3 loop: CASSQGRARTGELFF. CDR3 sequence (DNA): TGTGCCAGCAGCCAAGGGAGGGCGCGGACCGGGGAGCTGTTTTTT. This rearrangement joins TRBV4-2 to TRBJ2-2; weak D call: TRBD2 (6 bases). From germline, CDR1 is LGHNA and CDR2 YNFKEQ. CDR3 length equals 15 residues. V lost 1 base, J lost 5 bases, and 11 bases lay in between.

The chain couples TRBV7-4 to TRBJ1-4; 9 positions agree with TRBD1. The germline gives CDR1 SGHVT, CDR2 SQSDAQ. Trimming cost V 5 bases and J 1 base; bases outside gene matches: 14. The CDR3 spans 19 residues. CDR3 coding DNA: TGTGCCAGCAGCCCATCCGTTAGGACAGGGGTACAAACTAATGAAAAACTGTTTTTT. As protein: CASSPSVRTGVQTNEKLFF.

The chain couples TRBV4-1 to TRBJ2-7, with D uncertain. The CDR3 is 15 residues long. Germline lookup yields CDR1 MGHRA and CDR2 YSYEKL. Between the trimmed V and J ends, which lost 4 bases and 6 bases, there was a span of 19 bases. Here the CDR3 DNA reads TGCGCCAGCAGCCGCCAATCCGATAGTTCCGGCGAGCAGTACTTC. The encoded protein is CASSRQSDSSGEQYF.

The chain couples TRBV29-1 to TRBJ1-2; a possible D gene is TRBD1 (6 bases). V was shortened by 5 bases and J by 2 bases, with 9 bases between the two germline ends. The CDR3 extends over 12 amino acids. Germline CDR1 reads SQVTM; CDR2 reads ANQGSEA. CDR3 region: CSVSDRNYGYTF. The CDR3 DNA follows: TGCAGCGTTTCCGACAGGAACTATGGCTACACCTTC.

The CDR3 here is CAISEGGVNQPQHF. CDR3 DNA sequence: TGTGCCATCAGTGAGGGCGGAGTCAATCAGCCCCAGCATTTT. The rearrangement uses TRBV10-3 and TRBJ1-5; D is unclear. Per germline, CDR1 ENHRY and CDR2 SYGVKD. This CDR3 is 14 amino acids long. Trimming took off 2 bases at V and 3 bases at J, with 8 bases between the two ends.